The 2 T cell receptor beta chains reported below all come from one sample, sequenced in a study of blood T cell repertoires in COVID-19. Repertoires were generated with immunoSEQ multiplex PCR, while TCRdb's copy carries only in-frame clones and drops some. The sample lists 200,000 to 300,000 clones, 65% to 90% occurring once. Sequencing used peripheral blood. Every receptor here comes from a man in his forties or fifties who had recovered from COVID-19.

This chain connects TRBV19 to TRBJ1-4, with 8 positions matching TRBD1. CDR1 is LNHDA and CDR2 is SQIVND in the germline V gene (reference sequence). CDR3 length: 15 residues. Losses at the gene ends were 3 bases for V and 3 bases for J; bases not matched to a gene: 3. As DNA, the CDR3 is TGTGCCAGTAGTATCGGACAGGGCCCTAATGAAAAACTGTTTTTT. Translating it yields CASSIGQGPNEKLFF.

The V and J genes are TRBV24-1 and TRBJ2-3; TRBD1 matches at 8 bases. The CDR3 loop spans 16 amino acids. V lost 2 bases and J lost 4; bases outside the gene matches: 7. The germline gives CDR1 KGHDR, CDR2 SFDVKD. In DNA form, the CDR3 reads TGTGCCACCAGTGATTCCCGACAGGGGAGCGCAGATACGCAGTATTTT. Translated, it gives CATSDSRQGSADTQYF.